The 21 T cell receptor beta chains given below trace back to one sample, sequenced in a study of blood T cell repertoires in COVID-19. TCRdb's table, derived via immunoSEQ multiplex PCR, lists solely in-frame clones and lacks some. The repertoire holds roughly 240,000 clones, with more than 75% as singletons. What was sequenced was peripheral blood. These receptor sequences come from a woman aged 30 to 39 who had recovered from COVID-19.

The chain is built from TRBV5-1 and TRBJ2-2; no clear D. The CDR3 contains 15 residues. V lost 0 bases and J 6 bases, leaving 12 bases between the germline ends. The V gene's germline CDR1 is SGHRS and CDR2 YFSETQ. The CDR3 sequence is CASSLDASVSGELFF. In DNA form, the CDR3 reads TGCGCCAGCAGCTTGGATGCTAGTGTATCCGGGGAGCTGTTTTTT. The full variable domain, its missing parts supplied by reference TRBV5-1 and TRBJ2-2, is KAGVTQTPRYLIKTRGQQVTLSCSPISGHRSVSWYQQTPGQGLQFLFEYFSETQRNKGNFPGRFSGRQFSNSRSEMNVSTLELGDSALYLCASSLDASVSGELFFGEGSRLTVL.

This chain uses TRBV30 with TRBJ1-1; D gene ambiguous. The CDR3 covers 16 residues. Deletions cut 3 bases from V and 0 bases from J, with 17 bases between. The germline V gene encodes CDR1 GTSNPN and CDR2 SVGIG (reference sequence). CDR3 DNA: TGTGCCTGGAGCGCCCCGGGTGGTGCAATGAACACTGAAGCTTTCTTT. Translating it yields CAWSAPGGAMNTEAFF. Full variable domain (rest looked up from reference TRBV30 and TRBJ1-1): SQTIHQWPATLVQPVGSPLSLECTVEGTSNPNLYWYRQAAGRGLQLLFYSVGIGQISSEVPQNLSASRPQDRQFILSSKKLLLSDSGFYLCAWSAPGGAMNTEAFFGQGTRLTVV.

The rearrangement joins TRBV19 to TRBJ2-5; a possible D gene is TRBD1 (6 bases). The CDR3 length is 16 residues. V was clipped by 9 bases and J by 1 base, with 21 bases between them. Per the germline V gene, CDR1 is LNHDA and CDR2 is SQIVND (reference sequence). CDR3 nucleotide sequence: TGTGCCAGCCCAAAAGGGGGACCTTCTACCCAAGAGACCCAGTACTTC. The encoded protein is CASPKGGPSTQETQYF.

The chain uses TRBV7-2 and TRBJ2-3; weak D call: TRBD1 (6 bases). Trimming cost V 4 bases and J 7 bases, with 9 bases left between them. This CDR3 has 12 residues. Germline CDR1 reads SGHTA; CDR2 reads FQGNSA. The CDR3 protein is CASSSQGYTQYF. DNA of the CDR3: TGTGCCAGCAGCTCACAGGGCTATACGCAGTATTTT.

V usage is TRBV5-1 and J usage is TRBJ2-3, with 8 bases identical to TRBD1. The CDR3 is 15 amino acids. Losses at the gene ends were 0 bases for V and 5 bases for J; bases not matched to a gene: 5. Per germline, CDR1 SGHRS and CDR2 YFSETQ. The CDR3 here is CASSLGQGARDTQYF. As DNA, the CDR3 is TGCGCCAGCAGCTTGGGGCAGGGGGCGAGAGATACGCAGTATTTT.

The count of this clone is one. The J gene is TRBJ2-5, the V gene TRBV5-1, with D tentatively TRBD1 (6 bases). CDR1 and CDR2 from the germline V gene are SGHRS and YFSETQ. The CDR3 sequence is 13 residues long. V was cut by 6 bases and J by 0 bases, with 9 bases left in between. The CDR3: CASTRDNQETQYF. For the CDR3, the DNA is TGCGCCAGCACCCGGGACAACCAAGAGACCCAGTACTTC.

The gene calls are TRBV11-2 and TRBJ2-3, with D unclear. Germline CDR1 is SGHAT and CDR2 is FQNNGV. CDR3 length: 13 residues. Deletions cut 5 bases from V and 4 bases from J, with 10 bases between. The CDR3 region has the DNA TGTGCCAGCAGCCCACTACCGGCAGATACGCAGTATTTT. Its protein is CASSPLPADTQYF.

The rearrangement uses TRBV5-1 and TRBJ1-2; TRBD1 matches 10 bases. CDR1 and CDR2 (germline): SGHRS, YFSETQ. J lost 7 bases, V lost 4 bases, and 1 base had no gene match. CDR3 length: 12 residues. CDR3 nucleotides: TGCGCCAGCAGCGGGGACAGGGGTGGCTACACCTTC. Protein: CASSGDRGGYTF.

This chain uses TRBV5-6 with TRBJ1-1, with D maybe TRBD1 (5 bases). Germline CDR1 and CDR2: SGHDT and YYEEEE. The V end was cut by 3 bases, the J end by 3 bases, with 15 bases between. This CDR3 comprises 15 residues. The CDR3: CASSSRRGSDTEAFF. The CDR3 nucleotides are TGTGCCAGCAGCTCGAGGCGGGGCAGTGACACTGAAGCTTTCTTT. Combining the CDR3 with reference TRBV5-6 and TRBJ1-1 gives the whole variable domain DAGVTQSPTHLIKTRGQQVTLRCSPKSGHDTVSWYQQALGQGPQFIFQYYEEEERQRGNFPDRFSGHQFPNYSSELNVNALLLGDSALYLCASSSRRGSDTEAFFGQGTRLTVV.

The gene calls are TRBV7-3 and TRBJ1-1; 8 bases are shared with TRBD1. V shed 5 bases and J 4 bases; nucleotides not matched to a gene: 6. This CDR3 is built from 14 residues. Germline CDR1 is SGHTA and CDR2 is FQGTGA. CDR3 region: CASSLTGGTTEAFF. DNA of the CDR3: TGTGCCAGCAGCCTCACAGGGGGGACCACTGAAGCTTTCTTT.

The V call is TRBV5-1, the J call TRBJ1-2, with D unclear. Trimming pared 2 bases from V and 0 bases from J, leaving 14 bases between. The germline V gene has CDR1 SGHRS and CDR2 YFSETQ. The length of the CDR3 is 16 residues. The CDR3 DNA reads TGCGCCAGCAGCTTCCATGCAGGCCTCGCTAACTATGGCTACACCTTC. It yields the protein CASSFHAGLANYGYTF.

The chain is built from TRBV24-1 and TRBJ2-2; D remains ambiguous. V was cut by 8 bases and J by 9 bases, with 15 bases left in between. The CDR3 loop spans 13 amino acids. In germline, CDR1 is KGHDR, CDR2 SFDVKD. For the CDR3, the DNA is TGTGCCACCATTGCCCCAAATGGCCGGGAGCTGTTTTTT. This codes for CATIAPNGRELFF.

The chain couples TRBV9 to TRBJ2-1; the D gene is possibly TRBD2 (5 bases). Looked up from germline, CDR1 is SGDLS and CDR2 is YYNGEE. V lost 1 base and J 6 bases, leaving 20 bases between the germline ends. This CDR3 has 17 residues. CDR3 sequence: CASSVSPTGYAINEQFF. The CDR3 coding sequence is TGTGCCAGCAGCGTATCTCCTACGGGATACGCCATCAATGAGCAGTTCTTC.

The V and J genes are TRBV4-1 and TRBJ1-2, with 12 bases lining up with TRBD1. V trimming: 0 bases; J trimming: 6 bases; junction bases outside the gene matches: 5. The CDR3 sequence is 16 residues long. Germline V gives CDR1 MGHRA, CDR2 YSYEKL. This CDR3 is CASSQDPGQGANGYTF. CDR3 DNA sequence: TGCGCCAGCAGCCAAGATCCGGGACAGGGGGCCAATGGCTACACCTTC.

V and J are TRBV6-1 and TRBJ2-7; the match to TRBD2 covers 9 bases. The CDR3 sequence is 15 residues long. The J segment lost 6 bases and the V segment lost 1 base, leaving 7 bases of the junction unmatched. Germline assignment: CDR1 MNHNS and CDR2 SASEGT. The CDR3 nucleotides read TGTGCCAGCAGTGAAGGGGTAGCGGGGGACGGCGAGCAGTACTTC. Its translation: CASSEGVAGDGEQYF.

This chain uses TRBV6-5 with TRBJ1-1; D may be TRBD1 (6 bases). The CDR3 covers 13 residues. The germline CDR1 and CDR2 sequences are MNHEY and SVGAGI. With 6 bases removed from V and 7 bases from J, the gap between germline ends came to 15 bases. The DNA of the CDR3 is TGTGCCAGCAGAACGCAGGGGTTCATTGAAGCTTTCTTT. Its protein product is CASRTQGFIEAFF.

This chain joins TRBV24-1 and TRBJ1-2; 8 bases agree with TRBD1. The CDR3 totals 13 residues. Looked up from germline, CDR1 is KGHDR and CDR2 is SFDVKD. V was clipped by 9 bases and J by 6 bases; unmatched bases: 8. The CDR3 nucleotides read TGTGCCACCCGGACAGGGACGTTACATGGCTACACCTTC. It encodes CATRTGTLHGYTF.

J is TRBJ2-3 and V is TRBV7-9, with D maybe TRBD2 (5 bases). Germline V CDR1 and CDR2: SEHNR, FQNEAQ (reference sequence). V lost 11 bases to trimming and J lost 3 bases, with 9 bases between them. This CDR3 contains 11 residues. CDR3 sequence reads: CAGRRTDTQYF. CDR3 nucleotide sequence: TGTGCCGGCCGGAGGACAGATACGCAGTATTTT. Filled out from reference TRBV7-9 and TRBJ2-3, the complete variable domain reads DTGVSQNPRHKITKRGQNVTFRCDPISEHNRLYWYRQTLGQGPEFLTYFQNEAQLEKSRLLSDRFSAERPKGSFSTLEIQRTEQGDSAMYLCAGRRTDTQYFGPGTRLTVL.

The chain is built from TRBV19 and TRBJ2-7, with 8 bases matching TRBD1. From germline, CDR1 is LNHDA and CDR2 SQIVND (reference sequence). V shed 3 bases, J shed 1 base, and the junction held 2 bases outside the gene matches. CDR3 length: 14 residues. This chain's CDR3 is CASSIGQGSYEQYF. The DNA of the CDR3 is TGTGCCAGTAGTATCGGACAGGGATCCTACGAGCAGTACTTC. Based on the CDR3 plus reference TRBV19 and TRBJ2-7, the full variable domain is DGGITQSPKYLFRKEGQNVTLSCEQNLNHDAMYWYRQDPGQGLRLIYYSQIVNDFQKGDIAEGYSVSREKKESFPLTVTSAQKNPTAFYLCASSIGQGSYEQYFGPGTRLTVT.

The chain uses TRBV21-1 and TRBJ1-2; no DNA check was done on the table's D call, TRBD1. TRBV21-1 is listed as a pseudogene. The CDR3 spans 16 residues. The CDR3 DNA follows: TGTGCCAGCAGCAAAGGTAGACAGGTCCGGGACTATGGCTACACCTTC. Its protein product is CASSKGRQVRDYGYTF.

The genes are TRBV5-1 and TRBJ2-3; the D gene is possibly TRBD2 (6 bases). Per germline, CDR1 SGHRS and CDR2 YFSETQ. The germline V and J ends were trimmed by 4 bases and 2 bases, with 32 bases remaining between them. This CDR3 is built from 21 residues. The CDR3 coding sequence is TGCGCCAGCAGCCGAGTCGGGACTCACAGTTTGGAAACCCTGGCCACAGATACGCAGTATTTT. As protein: CASSRVGTHSLETLATDTQYF.